This T cell receptor (beta chain) was profiled in a study of vaccination and CD4 T cells after COVID-19. Study-level background: Control cultures, each given a CEFX pool, an HIV-1 Nef pool, or no peptide, were included.

The treatment here: approximately 9-day PBMC culture with coronavirus spike peptide pools or control peptides (ViraFEST assay). Unexposed donor CD4+ T cells predated the COVID-19 pandemic, collected 2011-2018. Approximately 1.8 million PBMCs per well were cultured with 10 IU/ml IL-2 and approximately 9.6 ug/ml peptide pools. This clonotype was seen a handful of times. Its antigen is unidentified. Cultured CD4+ T cell DNA was sequenced using the Oncomine TCR Beta short-read assay. The template was genomic DNA from cultured CD4+ T cells. TCRdb re-called the PCR reads through MiXCR, storing one row per CDR3 protein. This sample has thousands of distinct CDR3 sequences; roughly 28% occur once, and the top ten carry over 25%. General study points: Of the reactive clones in convalescent patients, a median roughly 90% showed up only post-vaccination.

Sequenced input: CD4+ T cells from blood, cultured in vitro. This sequence originates from a human donor in good health.

The CDR3 DNA is TGTGCCAGCAGTCCTGTAAACAGATATGGCTACACCTTC. Protein sequence: CASSPVNRYGYTF. The chain joins TRBV6-1 to TRBJ1-2; the D is unclear. This CDR3 has 13 residues. The germline V and J ends were trimmed by 5 bases and 5 bases, with 12 bases remaining between them. The germline gives CDR1 MNHNS, CDR2 SASEGT.